This record covers a single T cell receptor (beta chain). Its target is not known. The protocol was immunoSEQ multiplex PCR, while the TCRdb copy is restricted to in-frame clones and leaves out a portion. This sample yields tens of thousands of clones, of which 80% to 90% are seen a single time; roughly 2.1% belongs to the top ten. Patients with autoimmune history or systemic immunosuppression were excluded. CDR1 is SGHDN and CDR2 is FVKESK in the germline V gene. Trimming shortened V by 2 bases and J by 0 bases, and 8 bases separated the two germline ends. There are 15 residues in the CDR3. These data come from a study of OX40 agonist ivuxolimab in advanced cancers. Notes on the study in general: Among the lowest peripheral clonal expansion occurred in 0.1-3.0 mg/kg partial responders. In CD8+ T cells, expanded clones were on average more numerous than in CD4+.

The receptor was isolated from an adult with an advanced solid tumor such as melanoma, head and neck, liver or kidney cancer. Sample: CD4+ or CD8+ T cells sorted from blood, taken in a trial of the OX40 agonist ivuxolimab. This rearrangement joins TRBV14 to TRBJ2-1, with unresolved D. The CDR3 loop is CASSQRGNSYNEQFF. As DNA, the CDR3 is TGTGCCAGCAGCCAAAGAGGAAACTCCTACAATGAGCAGTTCTTC.